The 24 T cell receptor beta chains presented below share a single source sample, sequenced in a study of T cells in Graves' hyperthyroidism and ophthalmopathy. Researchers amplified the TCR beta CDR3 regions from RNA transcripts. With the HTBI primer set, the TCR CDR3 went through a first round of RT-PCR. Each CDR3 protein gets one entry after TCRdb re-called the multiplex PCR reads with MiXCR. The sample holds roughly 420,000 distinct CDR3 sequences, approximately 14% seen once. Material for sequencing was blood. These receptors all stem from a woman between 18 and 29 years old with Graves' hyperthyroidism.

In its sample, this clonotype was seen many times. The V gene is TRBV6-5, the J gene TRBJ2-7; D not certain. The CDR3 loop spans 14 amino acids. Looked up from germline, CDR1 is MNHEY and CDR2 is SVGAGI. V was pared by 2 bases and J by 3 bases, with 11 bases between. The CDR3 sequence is CASSYRVWGYEQYF. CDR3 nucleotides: TGTGCCAGCAGTTACCGCGTCTGGGGCTACGAGCAGTACTTC.

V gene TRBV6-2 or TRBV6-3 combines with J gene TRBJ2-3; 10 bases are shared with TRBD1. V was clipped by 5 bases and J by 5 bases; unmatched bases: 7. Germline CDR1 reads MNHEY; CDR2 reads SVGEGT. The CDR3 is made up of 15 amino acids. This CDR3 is CASSRRDRGVDTQYF. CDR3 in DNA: TGTGCCAGCAGTCGCCGGGACAGGGGAGTAGATACGCAGTATTTT.

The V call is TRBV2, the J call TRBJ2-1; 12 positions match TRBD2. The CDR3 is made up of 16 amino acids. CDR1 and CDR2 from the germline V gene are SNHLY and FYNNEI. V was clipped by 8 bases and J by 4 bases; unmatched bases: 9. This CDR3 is CASPGPGTSGYNEQFF. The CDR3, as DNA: TGTGCCAGCCCTGGTCCCGGGACTAGCGGGTACAATGAGCAGTTCTTC.

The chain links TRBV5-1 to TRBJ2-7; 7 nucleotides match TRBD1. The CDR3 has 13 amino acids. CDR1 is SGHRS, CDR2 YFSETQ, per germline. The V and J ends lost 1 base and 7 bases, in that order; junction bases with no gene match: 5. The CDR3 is CASSLTGVWEQYF. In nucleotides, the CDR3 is TGCGCCAGCAGCTTGACAGGGGTATGGGAGCAGTACTTC.

The CDR3 DNA follows: TGCGCCAGCAGCTTGGCCCGGGGACTAGCGGGGCTATCATACGAGCAGTACTTC. Translation gives CASSLARGLAGLSYEQYF. The chain joins TRBV5-1 to TRBJ2-7; 13 positions match TRBD2. Germline V gene lookup returns CDR1 SGHRS and CDR2 YFSETQ. CDR3 length equals 18 residues. With 0 bases clipped from V and 4 bases from J, the junction kept 10 bases outside the gene matches.

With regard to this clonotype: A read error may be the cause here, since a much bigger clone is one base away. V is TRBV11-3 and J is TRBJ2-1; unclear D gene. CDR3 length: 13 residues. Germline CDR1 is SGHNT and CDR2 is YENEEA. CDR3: CASSPPYYSEQFF. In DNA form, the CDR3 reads TGTGCCAGCAGCCCCCCATACTACAGTGAGCAGTTCTTC.

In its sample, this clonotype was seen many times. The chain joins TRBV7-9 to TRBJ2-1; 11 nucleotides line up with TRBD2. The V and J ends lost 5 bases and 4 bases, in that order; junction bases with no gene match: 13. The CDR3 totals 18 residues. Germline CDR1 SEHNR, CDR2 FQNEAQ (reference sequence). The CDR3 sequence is CASSHPPGTSGNYNEQFF. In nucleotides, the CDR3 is TGTGCCAGCAGCCATCCGCCTGGGACTAGCGGTAATTACAATGAGCAGTTCTTC.

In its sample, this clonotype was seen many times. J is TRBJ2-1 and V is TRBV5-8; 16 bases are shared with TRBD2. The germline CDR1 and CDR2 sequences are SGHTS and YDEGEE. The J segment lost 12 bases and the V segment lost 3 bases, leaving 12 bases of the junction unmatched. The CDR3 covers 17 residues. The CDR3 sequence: CASSYGPGTSGRASQFF. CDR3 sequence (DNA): TGTGCCAGCAGCTACGGACCCGGGACTAGCGGGAGGGCATCGCAGTTCTTC.

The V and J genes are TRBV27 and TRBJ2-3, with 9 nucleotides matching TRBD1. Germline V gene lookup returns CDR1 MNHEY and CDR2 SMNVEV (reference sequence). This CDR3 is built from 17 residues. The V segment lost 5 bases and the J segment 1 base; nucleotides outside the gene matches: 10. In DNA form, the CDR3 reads TGTGCCAGCAGTGCTTCGGGGACAGGGAGGGGCACAGATACGCAGTATTTT. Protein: CASSASGTGRGTDTQYF.

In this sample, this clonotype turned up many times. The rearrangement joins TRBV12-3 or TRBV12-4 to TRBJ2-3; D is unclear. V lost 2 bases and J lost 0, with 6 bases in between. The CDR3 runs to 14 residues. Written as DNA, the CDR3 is TGTGCCAGCAGTTTACATCGAAGCACAGATACGCAGTATTTT. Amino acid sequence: CASSLHRSTDTQYF.

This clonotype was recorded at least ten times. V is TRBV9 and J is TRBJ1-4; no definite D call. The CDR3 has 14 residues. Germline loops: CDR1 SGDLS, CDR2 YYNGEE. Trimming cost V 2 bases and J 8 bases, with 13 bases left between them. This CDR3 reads CASSVTREREKLFF. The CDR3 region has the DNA TGTGCCAGCAGCGTGACCCGGGAGAGAGAAAAACTGTTTTTT.

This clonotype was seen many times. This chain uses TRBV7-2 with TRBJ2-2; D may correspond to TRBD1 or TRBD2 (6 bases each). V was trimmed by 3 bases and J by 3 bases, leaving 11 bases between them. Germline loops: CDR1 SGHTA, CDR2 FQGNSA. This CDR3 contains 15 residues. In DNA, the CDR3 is TGTGCCAGCAGCTTTCGGGGGCAACACACCGGGGAGCTGTTTTTT. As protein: CASSFRGQHTGELFF.

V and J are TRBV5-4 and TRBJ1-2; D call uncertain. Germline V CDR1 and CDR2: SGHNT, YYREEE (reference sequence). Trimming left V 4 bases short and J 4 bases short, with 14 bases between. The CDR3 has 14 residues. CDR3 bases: TGTGCCAGCAGCCCTGAGGCAGAACTCTATGGCTACACCTTC. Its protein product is CASSPEAELYGYTF.

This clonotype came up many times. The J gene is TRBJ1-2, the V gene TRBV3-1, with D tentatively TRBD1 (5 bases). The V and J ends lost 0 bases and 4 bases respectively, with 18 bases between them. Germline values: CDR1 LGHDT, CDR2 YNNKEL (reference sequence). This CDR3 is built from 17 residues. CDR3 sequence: CASSQDRARAGGYGYTF. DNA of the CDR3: TGTGCCAGCAGCCAAGATCGCGCGAGGGCGGGGGGCTATGGCTACACCTTC.

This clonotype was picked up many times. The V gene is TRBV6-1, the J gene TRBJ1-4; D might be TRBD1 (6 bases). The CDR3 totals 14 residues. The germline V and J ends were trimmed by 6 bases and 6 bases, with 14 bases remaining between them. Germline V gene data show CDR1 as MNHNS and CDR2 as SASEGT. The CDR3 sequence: CASRPGGGDEKLFF. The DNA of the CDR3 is TGTGCCAGCAGACCCGGAGGGGGAGATGAAAAACTGTTTTTT.

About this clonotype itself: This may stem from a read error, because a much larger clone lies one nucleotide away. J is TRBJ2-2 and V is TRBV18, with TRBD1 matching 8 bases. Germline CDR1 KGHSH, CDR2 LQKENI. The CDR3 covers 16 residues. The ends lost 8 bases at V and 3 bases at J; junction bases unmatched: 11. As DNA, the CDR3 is TGTGCCAGCACATCCCAGGGGGCTGAGGACACCGGGGAGCTGTTTTTT. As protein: CASTSQGAEDTGELFF.

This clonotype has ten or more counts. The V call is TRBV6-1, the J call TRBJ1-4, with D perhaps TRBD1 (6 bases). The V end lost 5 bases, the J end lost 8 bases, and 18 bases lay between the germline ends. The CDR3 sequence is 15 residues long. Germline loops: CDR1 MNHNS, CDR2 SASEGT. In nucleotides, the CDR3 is TGTGCCAGCAGTCCATCGGGGGGCAGGCGGGAAAAACTGTTTTTT. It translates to CASSPSGGRREKLFF.

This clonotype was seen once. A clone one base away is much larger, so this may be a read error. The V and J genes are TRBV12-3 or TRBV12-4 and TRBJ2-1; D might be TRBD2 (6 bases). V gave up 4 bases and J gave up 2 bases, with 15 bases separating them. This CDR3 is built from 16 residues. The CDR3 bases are TGTGCCAGCAGTTCAATGACTAGTGACGCCTACAATGAGCAGTTCTTC. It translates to CASSSMTSDAYNEQFF.

For the CDR3, the DNA is TGTGCCACCAGTGAACAGGGGAAAGCAACTAATGAAAAACTGTTTTTT. This gives the protein CATSEQGKATNEKLFF. V usage is TRBV24-1 and J usage is TRBJ1-4, with 7 bases fitting TRBD1. After removal of 4 bases from V and 0 bases from J, the junction contained 4 bases not matched to a gene. The CDR3 length is 16 residues. Per the germline V gene, CDR1 is KGHDR and CDR2 is SFDVKD.

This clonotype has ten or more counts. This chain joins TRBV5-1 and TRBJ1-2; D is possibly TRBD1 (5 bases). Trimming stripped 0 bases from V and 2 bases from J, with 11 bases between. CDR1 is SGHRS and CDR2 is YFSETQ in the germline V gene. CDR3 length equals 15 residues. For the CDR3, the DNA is TGCGCCAGCAGCTTGGCCCGGGGGATCAACTATGGCTACACCTTC. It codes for CASSLARGINYGYTF.

The DNA of the CDR3 is TGTGCCAGCAGCTTAGGGAGCAGGGGGAAGGTTGATGAGCAGTACTTC. It yields the protein CASSLGSRGKVDEQYF. The chain recombines TRBV7-2 with TRBJ2-7; 7 nucleotides match TRBD1. Per germline, CDR1 SGHTA and CDR2 FQGNSA. With V trimmed by 1 base and J by 7 bases, 13 bases remained unmatched. This CDR3 spans 16 amino acids.

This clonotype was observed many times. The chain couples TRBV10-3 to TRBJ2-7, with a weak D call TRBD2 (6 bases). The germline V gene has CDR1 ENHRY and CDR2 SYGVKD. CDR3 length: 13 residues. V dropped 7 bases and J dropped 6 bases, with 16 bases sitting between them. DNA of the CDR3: TGTGCCATCATGAGGCAGGGAGGATTCGAGCAGTACTTC. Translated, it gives CAIMRQGGFEQYF.

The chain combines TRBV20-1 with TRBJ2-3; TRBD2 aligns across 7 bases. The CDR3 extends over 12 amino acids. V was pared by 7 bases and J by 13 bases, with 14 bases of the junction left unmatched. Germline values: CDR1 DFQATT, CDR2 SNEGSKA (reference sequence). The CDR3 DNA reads TGCAGTGTTGACCGGGACTACCAAGCGGAGTATTTT. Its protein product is CSVDRDYQAEYF.

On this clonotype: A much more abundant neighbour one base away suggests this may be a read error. CDR3 loop: CASSFGTANQETHYF. CDR3 coding DNA: TGCGCCAGCAGCTTCGGGACAGCAAACCAAGAGACCCATTACTTC. The V call is TRBV5-1, the J call TRBJ2-5, with TRBD1 matching 7 bases. This CDR3 has 15 amino acids. Germline CDR1 SGHRS, CDR2 YFSETQ.